This T cell receptor beta chain stems from a study of T cell clusters in autoimmune cytopenias. Study details: Per sample, median TRB depth was approximately 52,000 reads, yielding a median roughly 2,000 distinct clonotypes.

This CDR3 is 14 amino acids long. Germline loops: CDR1 SQVTM, CDR2 ANQGSEA. TRB was amplified by touch-down multiplex PCR, primer pools A and B combined. Reanalyzing the multiplex PCR reads, TCRdb keeps one entry per CDR3 protein, without DNA. The sample has 12,000 or so distinct CDR3 sequences. Study-wide results and caveats: TRB repertoire shifts in secondary cytopenia and chronic lymphocytic leukemia mostly reflected lymphoma, not autoimmunity. Primary autoimmune cytopenia patients appeared to lack physiological T cell clusters present in healthy donors.

Approximately 40,000 genome equivalents of blood DNA were amplified for TRB. Considering frequency, this clonotype is medium-sized (0.01 to 0.1%). The antigen remains unidentified. Sequences were obtained from peripheral blood. The V call is TRBV29-1, the J call TRBJ2-3; the D call from TCRdb, TRBD2, cannot be confirmed without DNA. This receptor was identified in a human donor with an autoimmune cytopenia or autoimmune hepatitis (not recorded which). The CDR3 loop reads CSARTSGWPDTQYF.